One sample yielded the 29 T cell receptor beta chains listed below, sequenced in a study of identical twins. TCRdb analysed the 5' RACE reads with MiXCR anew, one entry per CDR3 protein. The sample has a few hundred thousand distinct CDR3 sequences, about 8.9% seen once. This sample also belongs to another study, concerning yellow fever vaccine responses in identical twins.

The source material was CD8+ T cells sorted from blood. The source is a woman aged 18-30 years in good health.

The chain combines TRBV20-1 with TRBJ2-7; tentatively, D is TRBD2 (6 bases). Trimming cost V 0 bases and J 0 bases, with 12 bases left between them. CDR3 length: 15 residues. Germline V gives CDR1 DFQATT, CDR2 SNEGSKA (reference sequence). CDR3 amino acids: CSARDLRESSYEQYF. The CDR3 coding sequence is TGCAGTGCTAGAGATCTACGGGAGAGCTCCTACGAGCAGTACTTC.

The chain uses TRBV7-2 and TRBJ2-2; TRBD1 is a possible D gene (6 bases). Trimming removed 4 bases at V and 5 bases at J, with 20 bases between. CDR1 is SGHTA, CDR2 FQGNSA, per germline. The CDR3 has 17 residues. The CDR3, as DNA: TGTGCCAGCAGCTCTAGTGTAGTCGTCGACAGGACCGGGGAGCTGTTTTTT. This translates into CASSSSVVVDRTGELFF.

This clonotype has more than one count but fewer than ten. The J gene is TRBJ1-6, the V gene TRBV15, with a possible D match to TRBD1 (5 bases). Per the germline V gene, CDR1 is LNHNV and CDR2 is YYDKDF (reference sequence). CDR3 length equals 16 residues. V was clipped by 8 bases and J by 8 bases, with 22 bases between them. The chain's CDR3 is CATSYMGPRGDSPLHF. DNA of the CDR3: TGTGCCACCTCCTATATGGGACCGCGAGGTGATTCACCCCTCCACTTT.

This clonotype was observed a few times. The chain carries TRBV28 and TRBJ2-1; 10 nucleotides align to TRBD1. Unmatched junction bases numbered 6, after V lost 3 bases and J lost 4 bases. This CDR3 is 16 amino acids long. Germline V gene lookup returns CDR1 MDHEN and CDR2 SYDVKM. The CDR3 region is CASSFWGQGLYNEQFF. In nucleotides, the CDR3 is TGTGCCAGCAGTTTTTGGGGACAGGGGCTTTACAATGAGCAGTTCTTC.

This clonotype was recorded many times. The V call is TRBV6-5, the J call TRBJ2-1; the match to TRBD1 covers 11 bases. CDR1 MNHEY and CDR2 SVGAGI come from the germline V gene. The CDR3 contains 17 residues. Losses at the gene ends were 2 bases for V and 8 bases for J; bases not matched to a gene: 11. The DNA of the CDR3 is TGTGCCAGCAGTTACAAGCTAGGGACAGGGGGGGCGGATGAGCAGTTCTTC. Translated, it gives CASSYKLGTGGADEQFF.

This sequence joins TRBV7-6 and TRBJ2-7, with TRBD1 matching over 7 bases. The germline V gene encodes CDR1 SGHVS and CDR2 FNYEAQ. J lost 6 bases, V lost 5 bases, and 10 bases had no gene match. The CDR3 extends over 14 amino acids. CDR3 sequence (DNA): TGTGCCAGCAGCACGAACGAGGGGGCTCGCGAGCAGTACTTC. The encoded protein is CASSTNEGAREQYF.

Written as DNA, the CDR3 is TGCGCCAGCAGCCCTTGGACAGGGGACAATGAGCAGTTCTTC. Amino acids: CASSPWTGDNEQFF. This rearrangement joins TRBV5-1 to TRBJ2-1; 9 bases align to TRBD1. Trimming took 4 bases from V and 5 from J; bases not matched to a gene: 4. From germline, CDR1 is SGHRS and CDR2 YFSETQ. CDR3 length: 14 residues.

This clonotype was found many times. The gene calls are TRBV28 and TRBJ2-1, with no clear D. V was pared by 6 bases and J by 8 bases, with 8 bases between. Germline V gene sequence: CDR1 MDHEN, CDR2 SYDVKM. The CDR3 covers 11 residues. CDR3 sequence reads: CASRSGHEQFF. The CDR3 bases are TGTGCCAGCAGATCGGGTCATGAGCAGTTCTTC.

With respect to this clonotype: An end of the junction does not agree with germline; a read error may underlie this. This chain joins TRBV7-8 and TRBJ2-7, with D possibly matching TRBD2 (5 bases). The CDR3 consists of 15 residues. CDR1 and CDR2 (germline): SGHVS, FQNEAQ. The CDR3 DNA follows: TGTGCCAGCAGCTTAGAGAGGTCTAGCCGCTACGGGCAGTACTTC. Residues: CASSLERSSRYGQYF. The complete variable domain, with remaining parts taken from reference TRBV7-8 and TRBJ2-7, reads GAGVSQSPRYKVAKRGQDVALRCDPISGHVSLFWYQQALGQGPEFLTYFQNEAQLDKSGLPSDRFFAERPEGSVSTLKIQRTQQEDSAVYLCASSLERSSRYGQYFGPGTRLTVT.

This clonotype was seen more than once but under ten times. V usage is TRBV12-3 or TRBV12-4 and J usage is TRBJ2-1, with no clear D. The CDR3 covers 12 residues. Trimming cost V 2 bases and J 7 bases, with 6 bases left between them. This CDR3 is CASSLPRNEQFF. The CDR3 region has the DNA TGTGCCAGCAGTTTACCGAGAAATGAGCAGTTCTTC.

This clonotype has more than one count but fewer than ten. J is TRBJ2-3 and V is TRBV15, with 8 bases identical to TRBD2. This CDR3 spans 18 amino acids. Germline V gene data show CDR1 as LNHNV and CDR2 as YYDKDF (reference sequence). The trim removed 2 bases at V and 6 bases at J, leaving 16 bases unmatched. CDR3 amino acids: CATSRFPSLAGGGDTQYF. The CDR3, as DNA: TGTGCCACCAGCAGATTCCCCTCCCTAGCGGGTGGGGGTGATACGCAGTATTTT.

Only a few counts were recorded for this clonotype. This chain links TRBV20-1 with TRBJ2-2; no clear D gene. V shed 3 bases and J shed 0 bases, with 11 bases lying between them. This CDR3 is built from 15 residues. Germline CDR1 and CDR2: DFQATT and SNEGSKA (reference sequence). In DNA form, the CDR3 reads TGCAGTGCTAGTTTGGCGGCCACGAACACCGGGGAGCTGTTTTTT. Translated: CSASLAATNTGELFF.

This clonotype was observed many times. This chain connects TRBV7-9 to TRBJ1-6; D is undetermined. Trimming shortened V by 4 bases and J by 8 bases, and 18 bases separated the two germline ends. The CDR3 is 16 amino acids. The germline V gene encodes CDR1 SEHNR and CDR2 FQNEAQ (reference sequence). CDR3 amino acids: CASSSDDREFDSPLHF. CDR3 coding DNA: TGTGCCAGCAGCTCGGATGACCGGGAATTCGATTCACCCCTCCACTTT.

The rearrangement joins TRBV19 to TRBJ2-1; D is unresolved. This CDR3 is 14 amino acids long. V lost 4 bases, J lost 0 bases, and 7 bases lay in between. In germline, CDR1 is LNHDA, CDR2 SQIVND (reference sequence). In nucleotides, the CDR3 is TGTGCCAGTAGTAAGGCAGACTCCTACAATGAGCAGTTCTTC. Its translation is CASSKADSYNEQFF.

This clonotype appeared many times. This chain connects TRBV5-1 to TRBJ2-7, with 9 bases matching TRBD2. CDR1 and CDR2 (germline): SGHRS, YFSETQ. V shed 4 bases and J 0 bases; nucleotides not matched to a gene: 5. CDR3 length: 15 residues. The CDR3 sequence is CASSIYSGSSYEQYF. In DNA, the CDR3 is TGCGCCAGCAGCATTTATAGCGGGAGCTCCTACGAGCAGTACTTC.

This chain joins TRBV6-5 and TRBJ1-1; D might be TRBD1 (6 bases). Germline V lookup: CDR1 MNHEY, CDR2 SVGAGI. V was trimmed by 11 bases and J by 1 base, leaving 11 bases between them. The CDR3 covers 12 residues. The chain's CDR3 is CAAEGGNTEAFF. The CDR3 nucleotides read TGTGCCGCCGAAGGGGGGAACACTGAAGCTTTCTTT.

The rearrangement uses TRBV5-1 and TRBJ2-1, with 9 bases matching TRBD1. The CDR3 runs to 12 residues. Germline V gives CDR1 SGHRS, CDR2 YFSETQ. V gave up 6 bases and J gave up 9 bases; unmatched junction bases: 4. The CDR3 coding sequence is TGCGCCAGCATTGGGACAGGGACTGAGCAGTTCTTC. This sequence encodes CASIGTGTEQFF.

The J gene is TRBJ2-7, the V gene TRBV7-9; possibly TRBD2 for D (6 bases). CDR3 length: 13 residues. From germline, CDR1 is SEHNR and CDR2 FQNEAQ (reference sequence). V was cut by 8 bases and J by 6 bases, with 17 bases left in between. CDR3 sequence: CASGPGRQGEQYF. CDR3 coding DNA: TGTGCCAGCGGCCCGGGGAGGCAAGGCGAGCAGTACTTC.

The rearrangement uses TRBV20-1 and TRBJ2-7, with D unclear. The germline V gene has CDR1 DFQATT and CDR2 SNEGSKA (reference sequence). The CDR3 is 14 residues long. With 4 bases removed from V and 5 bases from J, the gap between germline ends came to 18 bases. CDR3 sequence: CSAIEASDWHEQYF. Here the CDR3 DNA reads TGCAGTGCTATAGAGGCTAGTGATTGGCACGAGCAGTACTTC.

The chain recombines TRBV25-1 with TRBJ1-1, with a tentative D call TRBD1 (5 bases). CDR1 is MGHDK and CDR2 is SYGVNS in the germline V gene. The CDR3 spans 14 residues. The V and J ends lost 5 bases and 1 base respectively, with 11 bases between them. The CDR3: CASSSGPENTEAFF. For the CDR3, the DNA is TGTGCCAGCAGTTCAGGGCCGGAGAACACTGAAGCTTTCTTT.

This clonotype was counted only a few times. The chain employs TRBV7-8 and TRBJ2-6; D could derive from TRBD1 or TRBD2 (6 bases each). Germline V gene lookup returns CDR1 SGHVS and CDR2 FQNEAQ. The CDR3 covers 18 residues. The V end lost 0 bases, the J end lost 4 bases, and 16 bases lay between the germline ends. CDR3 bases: TGTGCCAGCAGCTTAGCGAAGGGGGGAGAAGAGGGGGCCAACGTCCTGACTTTC. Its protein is CASSLAKGGEEGANVLTF.

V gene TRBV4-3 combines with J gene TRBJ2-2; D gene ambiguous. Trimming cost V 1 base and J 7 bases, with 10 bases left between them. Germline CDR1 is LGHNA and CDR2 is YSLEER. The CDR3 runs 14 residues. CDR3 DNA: TGCGCCAGCAGCCAAGTTTTGAGGATCGGGGAGCTGTTTTTT. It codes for CASSQVLRIGELFF.

For the CDR3, the DNA is TGTGCCAGCAGCTTAGTCGGGAACCCAAGCGCCAAAAACATTCAGTACTTC. It translates to CASSLVGNPSAKNIQYF. This chain connects TRBV11-3 to TRBJ2-4; possibly TRBD2 for D (5 bases). The germline V gene encodes CDR1 SGHNT and CDR2 YENEEA. The CDR3 totals 17 residues. Trimming cost V 1 base and J 1 base, with 14 bases left between them.

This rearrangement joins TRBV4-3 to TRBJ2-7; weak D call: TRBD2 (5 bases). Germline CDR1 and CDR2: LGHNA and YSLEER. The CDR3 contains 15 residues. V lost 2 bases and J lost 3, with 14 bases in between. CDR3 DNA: TGCGCCAGCAGCCAATGGTTCGGCGGAGGCTACGAGCAGTACTTC. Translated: CASSQWFGGGYEQYF.

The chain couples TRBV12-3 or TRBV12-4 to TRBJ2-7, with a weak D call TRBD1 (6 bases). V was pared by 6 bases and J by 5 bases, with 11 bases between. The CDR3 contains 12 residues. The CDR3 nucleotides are TGTGCCAGCAGCCGGGACACGAACGAGCAGTACTTC. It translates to CASSRDTNEQYF.

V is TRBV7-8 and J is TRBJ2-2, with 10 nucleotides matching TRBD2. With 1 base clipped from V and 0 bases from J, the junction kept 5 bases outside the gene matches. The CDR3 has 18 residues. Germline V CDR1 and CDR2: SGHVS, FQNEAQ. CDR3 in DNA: TGTGCCAGCAGCTTAGGACTAGCGGGTTACACGAACACCGGGGAGCTGTTTTTT. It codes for CASSLGLAGYTNTGELFF.

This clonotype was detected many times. The DNA for the CDR3 is TGCGCCAGCAGCCAAGACGCGAGCTCCTACAATGAGCAGTTCTTC. Translated, it gives CASSQDASSYNEQFF. The chain links TRBV4-3 to TRBJ2-1; D remains ambiguous. The CDR3 is 15 residues long. The germline CDR1 and CDR2 sequences are LGHNA and YSLEER. V was cut by 0 bases and J by 0 bases, with 6 bases left in between.

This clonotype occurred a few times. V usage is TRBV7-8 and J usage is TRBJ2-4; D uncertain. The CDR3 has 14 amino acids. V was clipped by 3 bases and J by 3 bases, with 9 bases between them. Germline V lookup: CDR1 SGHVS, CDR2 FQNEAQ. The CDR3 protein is CASSFELDKNIQYF. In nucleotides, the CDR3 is TGTGCCAGCAGCTTCGAGTTAGACAAAAACATTCAGTACTTC.

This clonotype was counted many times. The CDR3 nucleotides read TGTGCCAGCAGCCCGCCGGGCAGAAACTACAATGAGCAGTTCTTC. It yields the protein CASSPPGRNYNEQFF. The chain has TRBV12-3 or TRBV12-4 and TRBJ2-1; D not resolved. V lost 6 bases and J 3 bases, leaving 15 bases between the germline ends. This CDR3 has 15 residues.